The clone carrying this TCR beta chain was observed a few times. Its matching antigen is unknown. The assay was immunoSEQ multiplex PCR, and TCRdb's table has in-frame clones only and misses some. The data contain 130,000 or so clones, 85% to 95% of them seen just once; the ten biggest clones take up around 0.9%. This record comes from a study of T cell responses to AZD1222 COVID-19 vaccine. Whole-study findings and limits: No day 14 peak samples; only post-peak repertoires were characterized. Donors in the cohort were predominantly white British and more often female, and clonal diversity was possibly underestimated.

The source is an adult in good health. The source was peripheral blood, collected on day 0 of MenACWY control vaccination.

CDR3 in amino acids: CASSIIGNTIYF. The CDR3 DNA reads as TGTGCCAGTAGTATTATCGGAAACACCATATATTTT. The genes are TRBV19 and TRBJ1-3; no definite D call. V was clipped by 3 bases and J by 4 bases, with 4 bases between them. This CDR3 is built from 12 residues. Per the germline V gene, CDR1 is LNHDA and CDR2 is SQIVND (reference sequence).